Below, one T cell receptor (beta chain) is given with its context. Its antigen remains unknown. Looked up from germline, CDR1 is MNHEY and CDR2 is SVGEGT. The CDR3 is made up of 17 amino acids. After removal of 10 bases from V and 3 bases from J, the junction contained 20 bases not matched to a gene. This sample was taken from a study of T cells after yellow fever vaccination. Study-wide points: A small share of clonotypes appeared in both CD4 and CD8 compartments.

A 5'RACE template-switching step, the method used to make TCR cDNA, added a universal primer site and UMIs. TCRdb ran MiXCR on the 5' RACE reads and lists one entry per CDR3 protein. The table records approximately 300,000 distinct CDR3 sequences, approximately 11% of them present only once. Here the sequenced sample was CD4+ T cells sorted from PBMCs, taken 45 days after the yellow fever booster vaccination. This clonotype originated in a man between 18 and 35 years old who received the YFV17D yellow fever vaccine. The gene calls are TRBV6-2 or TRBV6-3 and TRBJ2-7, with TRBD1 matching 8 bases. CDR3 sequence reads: CATSGDPRTGNHYEQYF. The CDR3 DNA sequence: TGTGCCACCAGCGGTGACCCCAGGACAGGGAACCACTACGAGCAGTACTTC.